This T cell receptor (beta chain) is from a study of response to subunit inactivated influenza vaccine. Findings of the study overall: The authors offered the suggestion that each seasonal influenza vaccination recruits few new T cells.

Via MiXCR, TCRdb re-called the RT-PCR reads, giving one row per CDR3 protein. This sample yields around 540,000 distinct CDR3 sequences, of which roughly 12% are seen a single time; about 10% belongs to the top ten. Germline CDR1 reads DFQATT; CDR2 reads SNEGSKA (reference sequence). V shed 8 bases and J shed 5 bases, with 23 bases lying between them. The CDR3 runs to 15 residues. There are a few counts of this clonotype. Its antigen remains unidentified. The specimen was PBMCs from blood, collected on the day of vaccination. The clonotype originates from a man between 45 and 60 years old who received an inactivated influenza vaccine. This chain connects TRBV20-1 to TRBJ2-3; a possible D gene is TRBD2 (5 bases). The CDR3 sequence: CSTPGSGQRKDTQYF. The DNA of the CDR3 is TGCAGTACCCCGGGGAGCGGCCAAAGGAAAGATACGCAGTATTTT.